This T cell receptor beta chain emerged from a study of vaccination and CD4 T cells after COVID-19 (dated by TCRdb to between 2021 and 2023). In the study overall: Every convalescent patient had a positive nasal swab PCR test for SARS-CoV-2, with mild disease in about nine patients and severe disease in one. The convalescent cohort included six males and four females, with two Hispanic individuals, seven Caucasians, two Asians and one multiracial person. Two doses of either the Pfizer-BioNTech BNT162b2 vaccine (n=8) or the Moderna mRNA-1273 vaccine (n=2) were administered to participants. Post-COVID blood samples were collected from convalescent patients a median of roughly 100 days after diagnosis, with a range of roughly 30 to 170 days. Post-vaccine blood samples were collected a median of about 72 days after the second vaccine dose, ranging from roughly 12 to 241 days. Culture stimuli were overlapping spike peptide pools from SARS-CoV-2 and from the common cold coronaviruses HCoV-NL63, HCoV-OC43 and HCoV-229E. As controls, cultures received a CEFX viral epitope pool (the positive control), an HIV-1 Nef peptide pool (the negative control), or no peptide at all. In fewer than 12 COVID-19 convalescent patients and a handful of infection-naive healthy vaccine recipients, researchers compared the spike-specific CD4+ TCR repertoire from before mRNA vaccination with the repertoire from after. What the authors observed across the whole study: Nearly all vaccine-specific clones in convalescent patients (304 of 307) were mono-reactive for SARS-CoV-2 spike rather than cross-reactive with common cold coronaviruses. Among the post-vaccine SARS-CoV-2-reactive clones in convalescent patients, a median around 86% showed up only after vaccination, which suggests vaccine-specific priming. Relatively few convalescent patients were included in the study, and early timepoints after natural infection were not analyzed. An increase in the median number of SARS-CoV-2-reactive clonotypes from 20 to 25 after infection to approximately 41 after vaccination was observed, but the change was not found to be significant.

The treatment or condition label for this specimen denotes: approximately nine-day PBMC culture with coronavirus spike peptide pools or control peptides (ViraFEST assay). The ViraFEST assay, used in the study, expanded antigen-specific T cells with peptide pools and then identified the expanded clonotypes through TCR sequencing. The convalescent patients' positive SARS-CoV-2 PCR tests fell between March and December 2020, which was before the Alpha, Beta and Delta variants emerged in the United States. Each well held around 2 million PBMCs cultured in IMDM containing about 5% human AB serum and around 9.2 IU/ml IL-2, with about 10 ug/ml peptide pools added. Half of the culture medium was replaced with fresh IL-2-containing medium on days 3 and 7. After 10 days of culture, CD4+ T cells were isolated by negative selection with the EasySep CD4+ T cell isolation kit. Ficoll-Paque Plus gradient centrifugation was used to isolate PBMCs from whole blood, and the isolated PBMCs were then either used fresh or cryopreserved at -140C. Each culture condition was generally run in triplicate wells.

As to this clonotype: No cognate antigen has been identified for it. Per-base qualities were not stored, and no clone one base away is much larger.

For this chain, trimming is 6 bases at the V end and 5 bases at the J end, and the number of junction bases without a gene match is 10. The CDR3 measures 15 amino acids from cysteine to phenylalanine. The only DNA kept is the CDR3, 45 bases in frame from the first base. Libraries were built with PCR. At the Johns Hopkins FTIC core, DNA from the cultured CD4+ T cells underwent TCR sequencing with the Oncomine TCR Beta short-read assay. The QIAamp micro DNA kit was used to extract genomic DNA from the cultured CD4+ T cells. Oncomine TCR Beta libraries from cultured CD4+ T cells were pooled with unique dual indexes and sequenced on an Illumina iSeq 100. In the source study's methods: Non-productive sequences were removed, and CDR3s not starting with C, not ending with F or W, or shorter than 7 amino acids were discarded. The MANAFEST web application was used to identify antigen-specific clonotypes by comparing peptide-stimulated wells against reference wells and other culture wells. To be called positive, a clone needed an FDR below 0.05, an odds ratio above 5, and a productive frequency above 0.1% in at least two of three replicate wells. A clonotype was classed as cross-reactive if the clonotype showed significant expansion both in SARS-CoV-2 spike wells and in at least one common cold coronavirus spike condition. Similarity between CDR3 sequences was evaluated in R version 3.6.1 using Levenshtein distances (stringdist) and unrooted phylogenetic trees (ape). TCRdb trimmed public reads at Q25 via fastp, called clones via MiXCR and kept in-frame beta chains. Rows matching on CDR3 protein sequence are summarized as one entry with the most common DNA and genes. The V and J calls were not made by the authors but by TCRdb's processing. Recorded for this sample are approximately 11,000 distinct CDR3 sequences; about half of them occurred a single time. Jointly, the top ten make up over 6.5% of the sample.

The sequenced sample was CD4+ T cells from blood, cultured in vitro. This receptor was obtained from a human donor who had recovered from COVID-19. The rearranged segments are TRBV12-3 or TRBV12-4 and TRBJ2-7, with 10 bases in between that match TRBD1. The CDR3 corresponds to CASRATTGGFNEQYF. The DNA sequence follows: TGTGCCAGCAGGGCAACGACAGGGGGCTTCAACGAGCAGTACTTC.